A single sample gave rise to the 29 T cell receptor beta chains below, sequenced in a study of Ad26.COV2.S vaccination and SARS-CoV-2 variants. Profiled with immunoSEQ multiplex PCR; TCRdb holds only in-frame clones, not every one. Altogether 75,000 to 100,000 clones are present, roughly 84% being singletons, with the ten largest covering about 17%. Material: peripheral blood, obtained after recovery from COVID-19. These receptor sequences come from a human donor who had recovered from COVID-19.

This chain links TRBV28 with TRBJ1-5, with D uncertain. The CDR3 is made up of 15 amino acids. In germline, CDR1 is MDHEN, CDR2 SYDVKM. V lost 1 base, J lost 0 bases, and 7 bases lay in between. The CDR3 nucleotides are TGTGCCAGCAGTTTATATCTCATTAGCAATCAGCCCCAGCATTTT. Translated: CASSLYLISNQPQHF.

This chain connects TRBV3-1 (or the pseudogene TRBV3-2) to TRBJ1-4, with D tentatively TRBD1 (5 bases). The germline CDR1 and CDR2 sequences are LGHDT and YNNKEL (reference sequence). The CDR3 is 15 residues long. Trimming took off 4 bases at V and 4 bases at J, with 13 bases between the two ends. CDR3 bases: TGTGCCAGCAGCCCCCCCAGGGTTGGTAATGAAAAACTGTTTTTT. This encodes CASSPPRVGNEKLFF.

In this sample, this clone turned up a few times. The chain recombines TRBV18 with TRBJ1-2; 7 bases fit TRBD1. This CDR3 is built from 15 residues. The V and J ends lost 6 bases and 5 bases, in that order; junction bases with no gene match: 12. CDR1 is KGHSH and CDR2 is LQKENI in the germline V gene. The CDR3 sequence is CASSLAGQARYGYTF. The DNA of the CDR3 is TGTGCCAGCTCTCTAGCCGGACAGGCCAGATATGGCTACACCTTC.

The rearrangement links TRBV10-1 to TRBJ2-3; no reliable D call. Trimming took 0 bases from V and 4 from J, leaving 8 bases between them. The V gene's germline CDR1 is WNHNN and CDR2 SYGVQD (reference sequence). This CDR3 spans 14 amino acids. The chain's CDR3 is CASSESGRADTQYF. Here the CDR3 DNA reads TGCGCCAGCAGTGAGTCAGGTCGGGCAGATACGCAGTATTTT.

The genes are TRBV14 and TRBJ2-3, with 9 bases aligning to TRBD1. Trimming took 4 bases from V and 2 from J; bases not matched to a gene: 13. The germline gives CDR1 SGHDN, CDR2 FVKESK. This CDR3 contains 18 residues. The DNA for the CDR3 is TGTGCCAGCAGCCGAATCTCCCCCGGGACAGGGATCACAGATACGCAGTATTTT. Protein: CASSRISPGTGITDTQYF.

Regarding this clone: At one boundary the junction diverges from the germline segment, which might be a read error. The V gene is TRBV18, the J gene TRBJ1-1; D remains unclear. Per germline, CDR1 KGHSH and CDR2 LQKENI. The CDR3 has 14 amino acids. CDR3 amino acids: CTSSLVEDGGEAFF. CDR3 DNA sequence: TGTACCAGCTCACTTGTCGAAGACGGAGGTGAAGCTTTCTTT.

This clone appeared a few times. This chain uses TRBV28 with TRBJ2-1; D not certain. This CDR3 has 12 residues. The germline gives CDR1 MDHEN, CDR2 SYDVKM. Trimming took off 5 bases at V and 7 bases at J, with 9 bases between the two ends. CDR3 residues: CASSDSLNEQFF. The CDR3 nucleotides read TGTGCCAGCAGTGACTCGCTTAATGAGCAGTTCTTC.

This clone has just a few counts. This chain links TRBV7-9 with TRBJ2-5, with a possible D match to TRBD2 (6 bases). The V gene's germline CDR1 is SEHNR and CDR2 FQNEAQ (reference sequence). The V and J ends lost 4 bases and 2 bases respectively, with 14 bases between them. The CDR3 runs to 15 residues. CDR3 sequence reads: CASSSLRRGQETQYF. CDR3 sequence (DNA): TGTGCCAGCAGCTCCCTCCGGCGGGGACAAGAGACCCAGTACTTC.

This clone has only one observation. This rearrangement joins TRBV19 to TRBJ1-1; 7 bases are shared with TRBD1. CDR3 size: 14 residues. Germline V gene sequence: CDR1 LNHDA, CDR2 SQIVND (reference sequence). V dropped 2 bases and J dropped 2; count of bases not matched to a gene: 2. CDR3 loop: CASSITGENTEAFF. CDR3 DNA sequence: TGTGCCAGTAGTATAACAGGGGAAAACACTGAAGCTTTCTTT.

The V and J genes are TRBV7-2 and TRBJ2-5; 9 positions match TRBD2. The J segment lost 5 bases and the V segment lost 1 base, leaving 8 bases of the junction unmatched. The V gene's germline CDR1 is SGHTA and CDR2 FQGNSA. The CDR3 is made up of 16 amino acids. CDR3 bases: TGTGCCAGCAGCTTAGGGATAGCGGGAGTGGAGGAGACCCAGTACTTC. It encodes CASSLGIAGVEETQYF.

The chain links TRBV6-5 to TRBJ1-1, with 8 bases that match TRBD1. This CDR3 region has 14 residues. V dropped 6 bases and J dropped 4; count of bases not matched to a gene: 7. From germline, CDR1 is MNHEY and CDR2 SVGAGI. The CDR3 here is CASSNGQGGTEAFF. As DNA, the CDR3 is TGTGCCAGCAGCAATGGACAGGGCGGCACTGAAGCTTTCTTT.

The chain is built from TRBV5-1 and TRBJ2-7; 13 bases map to TRBD2. Germline V lookup: CDR1 SGHRS, CDR2 YFSETQ. The V and J ends lost 0 bases and 7 bases, in that order; junction bases with no gene match: 7. This CDR3 region has 16 residues. As DNA, the CDR3 is TGCGCCAGCAGCTTGGGACTAGCGGGAGGTGGGGGAGAGCAGTACTTC. Its translation is CASSLGLAGGGGEQYF. The whole variable domain, remainder taken from reference TRBV5-1 and TRBJ2-7, is KAGVTQTPRYLIKTRGQQVTLSCSPISGHRSVSWYQQTPGQGLQFLFEYFSETQRNKGNFPGRFSGRQFSNSRSEMNVSTLELGDSALYLCASSLGLAGGGGEQYFGPGTRLTVT.

The genes are TRBV7-2 and TRBJ2-3, with 8 bases identical to TRBD2. The CDR3 is made up of 15 amino acids. V lost 1 base to trimming and J lost 7 bases; unmatched junction nucleotides: 7. Germline V lookup: CDR1 SGHTA, CDR2 FQGNSA. The CDR3 region has the DNA TGTGCCAGCAGCTTAGAATTAGCGGGGACTCATACGCAGTATTTT. Translating gives CASSLELAGTHTQYF.

This sequence joins TRBV7-7 and TRBJ2-3; 10 bases line up with TRBD1. There are 15 residues in the CDR3. V trimming: 5 bases; J trimming: 5 bases; junction bases outside the gene matches: 7. In germline, CDR1 is SSHAT, CDR2 FNYEAQ (reference sequence). DNA for the CDR3: TGTGCCAGCAGCCCGGGCGGGACAGGGGAAGATACGCAGTATTTT. Translating gives CASSPGGTGEDTQYF.

This clone was counted between two and nine times. CDR3 protein: CSVQSTGIGEKLFF. DNA of the CDR3: TGCAGCGTACAATCTACAGGGATTGGTGAAAAACTGTTTTTT. The gene calls are TRBV29-1 and TRBJ1-4; perhaps TRBD1 as D (6 bases). Germline V gene sequence: CDR1 SQVTM, CDR2 ANQGSEA. The V gene lost 6 bases and the J gene lost 7 bases, with 18 bases spanning the gap. The CDR3 has 14 residues.

V gene TRBV24-1 combines with J gene TRBJ2-2, with 11 bases identical to TRBD1. The length of the CDR3 is 17 residues. The V gene end was trimmed by 4 bases and the J gene end by 5 bases; junction bases not matched to a gene: 8. Germline CDR1 and CDR2: KGHDR and SFDVKD. CDR3 in DNA: TGTGCCACCAGTGAACTCCGGGACAGGGGGAGTACCGGGGAGCTGTTTTTT. Its translation is CATSELRDRGSTGELFF.

The gene calls are TRBV28 and TRBJ2-4; 8 nucleotides align to TRBD2. V shed 2 bases, J shed 6 bases, and the junction held 6 bases outside the gene matches. Germline CDR1 and CDR2: MDHEN and SYDVKM. The length of the CDR3 is 15 residues. The CDR3 loop is CASSLGGTRPNIQYF. The CDR3 DNA sequence: TGTGCCAGCAGTTTAGGGGGGACTAGACCAAACATTCAGTACTTC.

The chain combines TRBV9 with TRBJ1-3; D call uncertain. The V end was cut by 2 bases, the J end by 0 bases, with 12 bases between. Germline V gives CDR1 SGDLS, CDR2 YYNGEE. CDR3 size: 16 residues. This chain's CDR3 is CASSVLAFSSGNTIYF. The CDR3 region has the DNA TGTGCCAGCAGCGTTTTAGCCTTTAGCTCTGGAAACACCATATATTTT.

This clone was found once. The chain is built from TRBV5-6 and TRBJ2-5, with D possibly being TRBD1 or TRBD2 (5 bases each). The CDR3 sequence is 14 residues long. Germline V lookup: CDR1 SGHDT, CDR2 YYEEEE. V was clipped by 4 bases and J by 1 base, with 11 bases between them. The CDR3 region has the DNA TGTGCCAGCAGCCAAACGGGGCGCCAAGAGACCCAGTACTTC. This encodes CASSQTGRQETQYF.

The J gene is TRBJ1-5, the V gene TRBV6-2 or TRBV6-3; 8 bases agree with TRBD1. Germline V gene sequence: CDR1 MNHEY, CDR2 SVGEGT. The CDR3 consists of 15 residues. The V and J ends lost 5 bases and 4 bases, in that order; junction bases with no gene match: 7. CDR3 in amino acids: CASSVGTGRNQPQHF. CDR3 DNA: TGTGCCAGCAGTGTAGGGACAGGACGTAATCAGCCCCAGCATTTT.

This rearrangement joins TRBV6-5 to TRBJ2-2; a possible D gene is TRBD1 (5 bases). The CDR3 is 13 residues long. CDR1 and CDR2 from the germline V gene are MNHEY and SVGAGI. V was cut by 7 bases and J by 6 bases, with 12 bases left in between. The CDR3 here is CASTQGGPGELFF. As DNA, the CDR3 is TGTGCCAGCACCCAGGGTGGTCCCGGGGAGCTGTTTTTT.

The chain uses TRBV6-1 and TRBJ1-1, with D perhaps matching TRBD1 (5 bases). V shed 2 bases and J shed 2 bases, with 12 bases lying between them. This CDR3 spans 15 amino acids. Germline V gene sequence: CDR1 MNHNS, CDR2 SASEGT. CDR3 region: CASSEYGGYNTEAFF. Written as DNA, the CDR3 is TGTGCCAGCAGTGAATATGGGGGGTACAACACTGAAGCTTTCTTT.

V usage is TRBV27 and J usage is TRBJ2-7; the match to TRBD2 covers 7 bases. This CDR3 has 18 amino acids. Per germline, CDR1 MNHEY and CDR2 SMNVEV (reference sequence). The V gene end was trimmed by 5 bases and the J gene end by 5 bases; junction bases not matched to a gene: 21. In nucleotides, the CDR3 is TGTGCCAGCAGTAGCGCCGAGGGAGGGCCCGATTCCGCCCACGAGCAGTACTTC. Its translation: CASSSAEGGPDSAHEQYF.

This chain uses TRBV4-3 with TRBJ2-2; D is undetermined. The germline V and J ends were trimmed by 1 base and 1 base, with 7 bases remaining between them. The CDR3 extends over 15 amino acids. Germline V lookup: CDR1 LGHNA, CDR2 YSLEER. The CDR3 spells CASSQALKNTGELFF. In DNA form, the CDR3 reads TGCGCCAGCAGCCAAGCTCTCAAGAACACCGGGGAGCTGTTTTTT.

The chain uses TRBV19 and TRBJ1-1, with D perhaps matching TRBD1 (5 bases). The V and J ends lost 4 bases and 0 bases respectively, with 12 bases between them. The CDR3 is 15 residues long. In germline, CDR1 is LNHDA, CDR2 SQIVND (reference sequence). The CDR3 coding sequence is TGTGCCAGTAGTAAGGGGAACAGAATGAACACTGAAGCTTTCTTT. Translating it yields CASSKGNRMNTEAFF.

This clone is medium-sized (0.01 to 0.1%) in the sample. CDR3 amino acids: CASSLMGLAGDEQFF. The DNA of the CDR3 is TGTGCCAGCAGCTTAATGGGACTAGCGGGAGATGAGCAGTTCTTC. The chain employs TRBV7-8 and TRBJ2-1; 14 bases fit TRBD2. The J segment lost 8 bases and the V segment lost 2 bases, leaving 2 bases of the junction unmatched. Germline-derived CDR1 and CDR2 are SGHVS and FQNEAQ. The CDR3 totals 15 residues. Drawing the rest from reference TRBV7-8 and TRBJ2-1, the complete variable domain is GAGVSQSPRYKVAKRGQDVALRCDPISGHVSLFWYQQALGQGPEFLTYFQNEAQLDKSGLPSDRFFAERPEGSVSTLKIQRTQQEDSAVYLCASSLMGLAGDEQFFGPGTRLTVL.

The V and J genes are TRBV28 and TRBJ2-7; D remains ambiguous. From germline, CDR1 is MDHEN and CDR2 SYDVKM. The V and J ends lost 7 bases and 7 bases respectively, with 17 bases between them. The CDR3 has 13 amino acids. CDR3 residues: CASTESGVGEQYF. The CDR3 DNA is TGTGCCAGCACCGAATCGGGCGTGGGGGAGCAGTACTTC. The full variable domain, rest sourced from reference TRBV28 and TRBJ2-7, is DVKVTQSSRYLVKRTGEKVFLECVQDMDHENMFWYRQDPGLGLRLIYFSYDVKMKEKGDIPEGYSVSREKKERFSLILESASTNQTSMYLCASTESGVGEQYFGPGTRLTVT.

The chain joins TRBV7-8 to TRBJ2-3, with TRBD2 matching over 8 bases. Germline V gives CDR1 SGHVS, CDR2 FQNEAQ. The J segment lost 5 bases and the V segment lost 5 bases, leaving 3 bases of the junction unmatched. The CDR3 extends over 13 amino acids. The CDR3 DNA reads as TGTGCCAGCAGCCGCCTAGCGGGAGATACGCAGTATTTT. This codes for CASSRLAGDTQYF.

This clone was recorded only once. The V gene is TRBV6-5, the J gene TRBJ2-3; D gene uncertain. The germline V and J ends were trimmed by 6 bases and 4 bases, with 11 bases remaining between them. CDR3 length: 13 amino acids. In germline, CDR1 is MNHEY, CDR2 SVGAGI. This CDR3 reads CASSLLGSDTQYF. In DNA, the CDR3 is TGTGCCAGCAGCCTACTGGGTTCAGATACGCAGTATTTT.